This T cell receptor (beta chain) is drawn from a study of regulatory T cells in long-lasting Graves disease. Study findings and constraints: Peripheral blood, not thyroid tissue, was the sole material studied.

This clonotype was observed many times. The antigen remains unidentified. Time point described: newly diagnosed GD, antithyroid drugs for less than 3 months. TCR sequences were obtained from RNA taken from PBMCs. The CDR3 extends over 15 amino acids. Trimming took 0 bases from V and 4 from J, leaving 10 bases between them. Germline CDR1 is MNHNS and CDR2 is SASEGT. Libraries of TCR beta came from iRepertoire HTBI primers plus Arm-PCR of CDR3 regions. Each CDR3 protein is one row after TCRdb ran MiXCR on the multiplex PCR reads. Of a few hundred thousand distinct CDR3 sequences detected, about 17% appear once; the ten largest clones hold 20%. The same specimen was also included in a second study, on T cells in Graves' hyperthyroidism and ophthalmopathy. Per that paper: Most thyroid clonotypes expanded above 0.001 were also detected in blood.

The source material was peripheral blood mononuclear cells (PBMCs), sampled at new diagnosis, from a patient treated with antithyroid drugs. This clonotype was obtained from a woman aged 18-30 years with Graves disease. The V call is TRBV6-1, the J call TRBJ1-5; TRBD1 might be the D (5 bases). CDR3 residues: CASSEAGGGNQPQHF. The CDR3, as DNA: TGTGCCAGCAGTGAAGCGGGGGGAGGGAATCAGCCCCAGCATTTT.